These T cell receptor beta chains were read from a single sample in a study of CD8 T cells in ankylosing spondylitis. TCRdb reprocessed the 5' RACE reads with MiXCR, giving one entry per CDR3 protein. The sample records over 600,000 distinct CDR3 sequences, roughly 19% being singletons. Sequenced input: blood, either unsorted or a sorted T cell fraction (not recorded which). Receptors originate from a male donor with ankylosing spondylitis. The conserved cysteine and the conserved F or W are not part of the CDR3 here. The order of the fields is CDR3 protein, J gene, V gene, D gene, clone size. D genes are given only for firm matches. The size field is filled for only some rows; it gives once, few, many or a size class.

cdr3_aa: AISQGGQGKTDTQY; j_call: TRBJ2-3; v_call: TRBV10-3; d_call: TRBD1; clone_size: few
cdr3_aa: SVEGPLSTQY; j_call: TRBJ2-3; v_call: TRBV29-1; d_call: -; clone_size: -
cdr3_aa: ASSQGGGQGFPQY; j_call: TRBJ2-5; v_call: TRBV3-1; d_call: TRBD1; clone_size: few
cdr3_aa: ASSSRLAGGPGEQF; j_call: TRBJ2-1; v_call: TRBV5-1; d_call: TRBD2; clone_size: many
cdr3_aa: SASDGGNSYEQY; j_call: TRBJ2-7; v_call: TRBV20-1; d_call: -; clone_size: -
cdr3_aa: SARDPFGTRYNEQF; j_call: TRBJ2-1; v_call: TRBV20-1; d_call: -; clone_size: few
cdr3_aa: ASSFSSYNSPLH; j_call: TRBJ1-6; v_call: TRBV12-3/TRBV12-4; d_call: -; clone_size: many
cdr3_aa: ASSQDGASHHKGNTEAF; j_call: TRBJ1-1; v_call: TRBV14; d_call: -; clone_size: few
cdr3_aa: ASSLATGATEAF; j_call: TRBJ1-1; v_call: TRBV5-1; d_call: TRBD1; clone_size: -
cdr3_aa: ASSFTGTEQY; j_call: TRBJ2-7; v_call: TRBV12-3/TRBV12-4; d_call: -; clone_size: -
cdr3_aa: ASSLSAGGLYEQY; j_call: TRBJ2-7; v_call: TRBV7-3; d_call: TRBD2; clone_size: many
cdr3_aa: ASSLEGEGNTIY; j_call: TRBJ1-3; v_call: TRBV5-1; d_call: -; clone_size: -
cdr3_aa: AIRPGQGGKQY; j_call: TRBJ2-7; v_call: TRBV10-3; d_call: TRBD1; clone_size: few
cdr3_aa: ASRGQEDNEQF; j_call: TRBJ2-1; v_call: TRBV12-3/TRBV12-4; d_call: TRBD1; clone_size: few
cdr3_aa: ASSHGTVDYEQY; j_call: TRBJ2-7; v_call: TRBV5-5; d_call: -; clone_size: -
cdr3_aa: ASSQVFPPWTGGYEQY; j_call: TRBJ2-7; v_call: TRBV4-1; d_call: TRBD1; clone_size: few
cdr3_aa: SEPDRGGQPQH; j_call: TRBJ1-5; v_call: TRBV20-1; d_call: TRBD1; clone_size: -
cdr3_aa: ASSEEREEQY; j_call: TRBJ2-7; v_call: TRBV6-1; d_call: -; clone_size: -
cdr3_aa: ASSLASGGDYNEQF; j_call: TRBJ2-1; v_call: TRBV11-2; d_call: TRBD2; clone_size: -
cdr3_aa: AISEDSFSGNTIY; j_call: TRBJ1-3; v_call: TRBV10-3; d_call: -; clone_size: few
cdr3_aa: ASSLGSGSGGAYVGTDTQY; j_call: TRBJ2-3; v_call: TRBV27; d_call: TRBD2; clone_size: -
cdr3_aa: ASSAGTGYETQY; j_call: TRBJ2-5; v_call: TRBV6-2/TRBV6-3; d_call: TRBD1; clone_size: -
cdr3_aa: ASSEAGQGGGEKLF; j_call: TRBJ1-4; v_call: TRBV6-1; d_call: TRBD1; clone_size: -
cdr3_aa: ASSFVSASGYT; j_call: TRBJ1-2; v_call: TRBV12-3/TRBV12-4; d_call: -; clone_size: -
cdr3_aa: ASTSPGVGKSSYNEQF; j_call: TRBJ2-1; v_call: TRBV6-2/TRBV6-3; d_call: -; clone_size: -
cdr3_aa: ASIRLAEYNEQF; j_call: TRBJ2-1; v_call: TRBV2; d_call: TRBD2; clone_size: -
cdr3_aa: ASRTDSYNEQF; j_call: TRBJ2-1; v_call: TRBV6-2/TRBV6-3; d_call: -; clone_size: -
cdr3_aa: SVEVEEDTQY; j_call: TRBJ2-3; v_call: TRBV29-1; d_call: -; clone_size: -
cdr3_aa: ASSPPSYNSPLH; j_call: TRBJ1-6; v_call: TRBV3-1; d_call: -; clone_size: -
cdr3_aa: ASRQKIGQQGKIPYEQY; j_call: TRBJ2-7; v_call: TRBV6-1; d_call: -; clone_size: -
cdr3_aa: ASSWRETDTQY; j_call: TRBJ2-3; v_call: TRBV6-2/TRBV6-3; d_call: -; clone_size: few
cdr3_aa: ASRPFTGELF; j_call: TRBJ2-2; v_call: TRBV6-5; d_call: -; clone_size: -